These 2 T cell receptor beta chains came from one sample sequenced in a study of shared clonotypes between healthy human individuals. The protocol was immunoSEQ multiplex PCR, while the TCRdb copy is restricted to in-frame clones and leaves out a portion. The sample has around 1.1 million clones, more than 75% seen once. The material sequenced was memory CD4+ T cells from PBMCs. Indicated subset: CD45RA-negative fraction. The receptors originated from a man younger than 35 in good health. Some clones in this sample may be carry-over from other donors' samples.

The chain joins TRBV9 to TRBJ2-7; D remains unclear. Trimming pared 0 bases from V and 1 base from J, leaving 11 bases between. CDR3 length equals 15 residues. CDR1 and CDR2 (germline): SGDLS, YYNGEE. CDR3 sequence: CASSVAPSSSYEQYF. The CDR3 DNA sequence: TGTGCCAGCAGCGTAGCTCCCAGCTCTTCCTACGAGCAGTACTTC.

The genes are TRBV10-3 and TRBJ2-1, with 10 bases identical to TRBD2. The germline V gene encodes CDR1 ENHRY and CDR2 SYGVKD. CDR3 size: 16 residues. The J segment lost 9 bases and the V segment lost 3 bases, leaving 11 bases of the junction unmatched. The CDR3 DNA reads TGTGCCATCAGTGACTCTCGCCTAGCGGGAGCCAGTGAGCAGTTCTTC. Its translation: CAISDSRLAGASEQFF.